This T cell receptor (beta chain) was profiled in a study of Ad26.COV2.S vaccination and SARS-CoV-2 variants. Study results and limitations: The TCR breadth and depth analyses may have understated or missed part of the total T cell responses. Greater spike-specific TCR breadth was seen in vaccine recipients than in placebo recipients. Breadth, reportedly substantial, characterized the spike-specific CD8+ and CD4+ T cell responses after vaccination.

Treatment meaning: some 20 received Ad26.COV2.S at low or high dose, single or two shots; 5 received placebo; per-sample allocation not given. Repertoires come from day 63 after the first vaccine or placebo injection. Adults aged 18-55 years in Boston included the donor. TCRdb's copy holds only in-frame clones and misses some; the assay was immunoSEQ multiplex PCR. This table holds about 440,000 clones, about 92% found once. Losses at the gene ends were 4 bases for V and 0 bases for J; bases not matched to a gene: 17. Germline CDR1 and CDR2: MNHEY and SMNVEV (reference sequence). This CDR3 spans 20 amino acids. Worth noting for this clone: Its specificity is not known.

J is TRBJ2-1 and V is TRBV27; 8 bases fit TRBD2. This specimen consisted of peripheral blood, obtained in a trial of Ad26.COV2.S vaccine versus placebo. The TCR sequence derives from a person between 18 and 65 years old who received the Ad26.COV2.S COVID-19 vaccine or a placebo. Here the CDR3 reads CASSSLGVRLAPSSYNEQFF. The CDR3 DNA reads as TGTGCCAGCAGTTCCTTGGGCGTCCGACTAGCGCCTAGCTCCTACAATGAGCAGTTCTTC.